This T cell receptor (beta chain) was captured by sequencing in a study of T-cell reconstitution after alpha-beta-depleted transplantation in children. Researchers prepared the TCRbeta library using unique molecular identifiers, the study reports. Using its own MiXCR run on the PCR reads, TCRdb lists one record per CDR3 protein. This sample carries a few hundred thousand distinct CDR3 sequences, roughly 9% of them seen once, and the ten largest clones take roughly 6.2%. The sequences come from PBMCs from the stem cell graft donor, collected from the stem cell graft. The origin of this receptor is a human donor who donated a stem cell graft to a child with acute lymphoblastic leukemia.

Here the CDR3 reads CASGLRTGQQETQYF. CDR3 DNA: TGTGCCAGCGGGCTGAGGACAGGTCAGCAAGAGACCCAGTACTTC. The chain recombines TRBV5-6 with TRBJ2-5; 7 nucleotides agree with TRBD1. There are 15 residues in the CDR3. CDR1 is SGHDT, CDR2 YYEEEE, per germline. J lost 2 bases, V lost 7 bases, and 11 bases had no gene match.